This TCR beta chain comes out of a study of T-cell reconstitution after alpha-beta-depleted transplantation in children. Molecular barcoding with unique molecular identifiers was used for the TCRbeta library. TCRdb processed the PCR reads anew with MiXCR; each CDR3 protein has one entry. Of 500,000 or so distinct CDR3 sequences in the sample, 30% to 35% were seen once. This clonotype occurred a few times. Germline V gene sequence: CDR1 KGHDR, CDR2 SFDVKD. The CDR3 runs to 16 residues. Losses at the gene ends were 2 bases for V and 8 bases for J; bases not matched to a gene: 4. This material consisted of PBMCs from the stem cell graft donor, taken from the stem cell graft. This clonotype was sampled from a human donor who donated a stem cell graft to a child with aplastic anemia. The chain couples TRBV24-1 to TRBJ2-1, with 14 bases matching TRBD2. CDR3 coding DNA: TGTGCCACCAGTGATTGGGGGACTAGCGGGAGTGATGAGCAGTTCTTC. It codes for CATSDWGTSGSDEQFF.